The next 20 T cell receptor beta chains were all read from a single sample in a study of blood T cell repertoires in COVID-19. The assay was immunoSEQ multiplex PCR, and TCRdb's table has in-frame clones only and misses some. Here the sample spans about 68,000 clones, approximately 85% being singletons. The sample consisted of peripheral blood. All receptors derive from a man aged 45-60 years with acute or convalescent COVID-19.

This clone was observed a handful of times. The chain combines TRBV5-1 with TRBJ1-1; D ambiguous. The CDR3 has 14 residues. Germline V lookup: CDR1 SGHRS, CDR2 YFSETQ. V gave up 2 bases and J gave up 1 base, with 9 bases separating them. The CDR3 nucleotides read TGCGCCAGCAGCTTCTTAACGGGGAACACTGAAGCTTTCTTT. As protein: CASSFLTGNTEAFF.

The J gene is TRBJ1-5, the V gene TRBV2; perhaps TRBD1 as D (6 bases). The length of the CDR3 is 17 residues. Germline V gives CDR1 SNHLY, CDR2 FYNNEI. The germline V and J ends were trimmed by 3 bases and 1 base, with 16 bases remaining between them. DNA for the CDR3: TGTGCCAGCAGTGATAGCGCCAGGGGAAGGAGCAATCAGCCCCAGCATTTT. It specifies CASSDSARGRSNQPQHF.

The chain carries TRBV5-1 and TRBJ2-1, with 12 bases fitting TRBD2. The CDR3 spans 16 residues. V lost 1 base, J lost 8 bases, and 7 bases stayed unmatched. Looked up from germline, CDR1 is SGHRS and CDR2 is YFSETQ. The CDR3 nucleotides are TGCGCCAGCAGCTTGCCTCTAGCGGGGGGGCTCGATGAGCAGTTCTTC. Encoded protein: CASSLPLAGGLDEQFF.

The chain combines TRBV29-1 with TRBJ1-2, with 7 bases lining up with TRBD1. The J segment lost 6 bases and the V segment lost 7 bases, leaving 14 bases of the junction unmatched. The germline CDR1 and CDR2 sequences are SQVTM and ANQGSEA. The CDR3 has 14 amino acids. DNA for the CDR3: TGCAGCGCCCGTACTGACAGGGACAGCAATGGCTACACCTTC. Protein sequence: CSARTDRDSNGYTF.

This clone has a handful of counts. The J gene is TRBJ1-2, the V gene TRBV15; 12 bases are a match to TRBD1. V gave up 4 bases and J gave up 7 bases; unmatched junction bases: 10. From germline, CDR1 is LNHNV and CDR2 YYDKDF (reference sequence). The CDR3 totals 16 residues. The CDR3 reads CATSITGTGGMAGYTF. The CDR3 DNA follows: TGTGCCACCAGCATTACCGGGACAGGGGGCATGGCTGGCTACACCTTC.

The chain is built from TRBV29-1 and TRBJ1-3; 7 bases agree with TRBD1. J was trimmed by 0 bases and V by 3 bases; bases with no gene match: 11. Germline lookup yields CDR1 SQVTM and CDR2 ANQGSEA. This CDR3 is 17 amino acids long. The CDR3 protein is CSVEVRQGVISGNTIYF. The CDR3 coding sequence is TGCAGCGTTGAGGTTCGGCAGGGGGTTATCTCTGGAAACACCATATATTTT.

The genes are TRBV21-1 and TRBJ1-6; TRBD1 is taken as the D call from the table, unchecked against the DNA. TRBV21-1 is marked as a pseudogene. This CDR3 is 15 amino acids long. The CDR3 reads CASRDRATGCSPLHF. CDR3 coding DNA: TGTGCCAGCCGGGACAGGGCGACCGGTTGTTCACCCCTCCACTTT.

The table lists this clone with a count of one. The genes are TRBV25-1 and TRBJ2-7, with D maybe TRBD1 (6 bases). Trimming took 1 base from V and 5 from J, leaving 12 bases between them. The CDR3 runs to 14 residues. CDR1 is MGHDK and CDR2 is SYGVNS in the germline V gene. The CDR3 sequence is CASSEFPGAHEQYV. The CDR3 bases are TGTGCCAGCAGTGAATTCCCAGGGGCCCACGAGCAGTACGTC.

The chain uses TRBV7-9 and TRBJ2-7, with 13 bases aligning to TRBD2. The length of the CDR3 is 17 residues. CDR1 is SEHNR, CDR2 FQNEAQ, per germline (reference sequence). J was trimmed by 6 bases and V by 0 bases; bases with no gene match: 8. This CDR3 is CASSLALGTSGVLEQYF. The CDR3 coding sequence is TGTGCCAGCAGCTTAGCTTTGGGGACTAGCGGGGTTCTCGAGCAGTACTTC. Combining the CDR3 with reference TRBV7-9 and TRBJ2-7 gives the whole variable domain DTGVSQNPRHKITKRGQNVTFRCDPISEHNRLYWYRQTLGQGPEFLTYFQNEAQLEKSRLLSDRFSAERPKGSFSTLEIQRTEQGDSAMYLCASSLALGTSGVLEQYFGPGTRLTVT.

V and J are TRBV9 and TRBJ2-2; D perhaps matches TRBD1 (5 bases). Per germline, CDR1 SGDLS and CDR2 YYNGEE. The V and J ends lost 0 bases and 8 bases respectively, with 8 bases between them. This CDR3 region has 13 residues. The CDR3 nucleotides are TGTGCCAGCAGCGTAGCTACAGGTGGGGAGCTGTTTTTT. Its translation is CASSVATGGELFF.

CDR3 amino acids: CASSFLEGDNSPLHF. CDR3 bases: TGTGCCAGCAGCTTCTTAGAGGGAGATAATTCACCCCTCCACTTT. The V call is TRBV7-8, the J call TRBJ1-6; D gene unclear. CDR1 is SGHVS, CDR2 FQNEAQ, per germline. CDR3 length: 15 residues. Trimming left V 3 bases short and J 5 bases short, with 11 bases between.

V usage is TRBV24-1 and J usage is TRBJ2-7, with a possible D match to TRBD1 (5 bases). The CDR3 has 14 residues. V was trimmed by 4 bases and J by 2 bases, leaving 11 bases between them. CDR1 KGHDR and CDR2 SFDVKD come from the germline V gene. The CDR3 DNA reads TGTGCCACCAGTGACTCAGGGTCGGCCTACGAGCAGTACTTC. Its translation is CATSDSGSAYEQYF.

The chain uses TRBV30 and TRBJ2-3, with 7 bases fitting TRBD2. CDR1 and CDR2 (germline): GTSNPN, SVGIG (reference sequence). The ends lost 5 bases at V and 8 bases at J; junction bases unmatched: 4. The CDR3 loop spans 11 amino acids. CDR3 sequence: CAWRGGRTQYF. DNA for the CDR3: TGTGCCTGGCGGGGAGGGCGTACGCAGTATTTT.

This chain connects TRBV6-6 to TRBJ2-1, with TRBD1 matching over 7 bases. Germline V gene data show CDR1 as MNHNY and CDR2 as SVGAGI (reference sequence). CDR3 length: 13 residues. V lost 5 bases, J lost 8 bases, and 6 bases stayed unmatched. CDR3 bases: TGTGCCAGCAGTCTAACGCAGGGGGATGAGCAGTTCTTC. It yields the protein CASSLTQGDEQFF.

This clone was picked up a small number of times. This chain connects TRBV12-3 or TRBV12-4 to TRBJ1-2; D might be TRBD1 (5 bases). Trimming took off 5 bases at V and 5 bases at J, with 6 bases between the two ends. This CDR3 contains 11 residues. The DNA for the CDR3 is TGTGCCAGCAGTCAGGGTTATGGCTACACCTTC. This sequence encodes CASSQGYGYTF.

This clone was recorded a few times. The chain combines TRBV5-6 with TRBJ2-7; the D gene is possibly TRBD2 (5 bases). Germline V gene data show CDR1 as SGHDT and CDR2 as YYEEEE. With 0 bases removed from V and 7 bases from J, the gap between germline ends came to 14 bases. The CDR3 totals 14 residues. The CDR3 reads CASSLAGEGWEQYF. The CDR3 bases are TGTGCCAGCAGCTTGGCCGGAGAGGGATGGGAGCAGTACTTC.

V and J are TRBV7-8 and TRBJ2-1; D remains unclear. The CDR3 is 13 amino acids. Germline V gives CDR1 SGHVS, CDR2 FQNEAQ. V was clipped by 2 bases and J by 8 bases, with 10 bases between them. The CDR3 nucleotides are TGTGCCAGCAGCTTACCCGGGTGGTATGAGCAGTTCTTC. Translation gives CASSLPGWYEQFF.

The chain joins TRBV5-1 to TRBJ2-7; TRBD1 agrees at 9 bases. The CDR3 totals 16 residues. Trimming cost V 3 bases and J 1 base; bases outside gene matches: 8. Per the germline V gene, CDR1 is SGHRS and CDR2 is YFSETQ. CDR3 protein: CASSYTSGTGSYEQYF. In DNA, the CDR3 is TGCGCCAGCAGCTATACGTCCGGGACAGGGTCCTACGAGCAGTACTTC. Combining the CDR3 with reference TRBV5-1 and TRBJ2-7 gives the whole variable domain KAGVTQTPRYLIKTRGQQVTLSCSPISGHRSVSWYQQTPGQGLQFLFEYFSETQRNKGNFPGRFSGRQFSNSRSEMNVSTLELGDSALYLCASSYTSGTGSYEQYFGPGTRLTVT.

The CDR3 here is CASSFQNNRLTMRTGELFF. The CDR3 nucleotides are TGTGCCAGCAGCTTTCAGAATAACAGACTAACAATGAGAACCGGGGAGCTGTTTTTT. J is TRBJ2-2 and V is TRBV7-9; D perhaps matches TRBD2 (5 bases). V gave up 3 bases and J gave up 5 bases, with 25 bases separating them. The CDR3 runs 19 residues. CDR1 and CDR2 from the germline V gene are SEHNR and FQNEAQ (reference sequence).

The rearrangement joins TRBV5-1 to TRBJ1-4, with TRBD1 identical over 9 bases. J was trimmed by 7 bases and V by 4 bases; bases with no gene match: 8. CDR1 is SGHRS and CDR2 is YFSETQ in the germline V gene. CDR3 length: 15 amino acids. CDR3 region: CASSPSTGGIEKLFF. DNA of the CDR3: TGCGCCAGCAGCCCTTCGACAGGGGGGATTGAAAAACTGTTTTTT.